These 10 T cell receptor beta chains came from one sample sequenced in a study of PD-1 blockade in mismatch repair-deficient tumors. The method was immunoSEQ multiplex PCR; TCRdb's version includes in-frame clones alone and lacks a portion of them. The table lists around 23,000 clones, approximately 83% of them singletons. This material consisted of peripheral blood, taken 12 weeks after starting pembrolizumab. These receptors were taken from an adult with mismatch repair-deficient cancer.

The chain is built from TRBV15 and TRBJ2-1; 13 positions agree with TRBD2. The germline CDR1 and CDR2 sequences are LNHNV and YYDKDF (reference sequence). The CDR3 is 16 residues long. The V gene end was trimmed by 0 bases and the J gene end by 4 bases; junction bases not matched to a gene: 0. This CDR3 reads CATSREGLAGYNEQFF. The CDR3 region has the DNA TGTGCCACCAGCAGAGAGGGACTAGCGGGATACAATGAGCAGTTCTTC.

This clone appeared once. The chain recombines TRBV4-1 with TRBJ2-1, with D hard to call. Germline values: CDR1 MGHRA, CDR2 YSYEKL. This CDR3 region has 14 residues. V was clipped by 1 base and J by 9 bases, with 13 bases between them. CDR3: CASSQVPRLSEQFF. CDR3 bases: TGCGCCAGCAGCCAAGTTCCTAGGTTAAGTGAGCAGTTCTTC.

This clone is a singleton in its sample. The chain uses TRBV4-1 and TRBJ2-1; 8 positions agree with TRBD2. The CDR3 is made up of 16 amino acids. Germline V gives CDR1 MGHRA, CDR2 YSYEKL. J lost 8 bases, V lost 5 bases, and 14 bases had no gene match. CDR3 in DNA: TGCGCCAGCAGCGGCCTTGAGAGCGGGGGACGGGATGAGCAGTTCTTC. Amino acids: CASSGLESGGRDEQFF.

The rearrangement joins TRBV7-9 to TRBJ1-2; the D is unclear. V lost 2 bases and J lost 0, with 10 bases in between. CDR3 length: 15 residues. Germline V CDR1 and CDR2: SEHNR, FQNEAQ (reference sequence). The CDR3, as DNA: TGTGCCAGCAGCTTATCTCTCTCAGCTAACTATGGCTACACCTTC. Amino acids: CASSLSLSANYGYTF.

The genes are TRBV7-8 and TRBJ1-3; 8 nucleotides match TRBD1. The trim removed 4 bases at V and 0 bases at J, leaving 2 bases unmatched. This CDR3 is 15 amino acids long. The germline CDR1 and CDR2 sequences are SGHVS and FQNEAQ. CDR3 loop: CASSSGTGSGNTIYF. In nucleotides, the CDR3 is TGTGCCAGCAGCTCAGGGACAGGCTCTGGAAACACCATATATTTT.

The J gene is TRBJ2-1, the V gene TRBV4-3; 12 positions agree with TRBD2. Losses at the gene ends were 0 bases for V and 13 bases for J; bases not matched to a gene: 19. The CDR3 totals 19 residues. Germline loops: CDR1 LGHNA, CDR2 YSLEER. The CDR3 DNA is TGCGCCAGCAGCCAAGATCTCCGGCTAGCGGGAGGGCCAGTGTTTGACCAGTTCTTC. Translated: CASSQDLRLAGGPVFDQFF.

This clone has just a few counts. The rearrangement joins TRBV19 to TRBJ2-7; 8 bases align to TRBD2. This CDR3 has 14 residues. Germline CDR1 LNHDA, CDR2 SQIVND (reference sequence). Trimming cost V 3 bases and J 5 bases; bases outside gene matches: 6. The CDR3: CASSIGGGLNEQYF. CDR3 in DNA: TGTGCCAGTAGTATCGGCGGGGGGCTGAACGAGCAGTACTTC.

This sequence joins TRBV7-9 and TRBJ2-5, with D possibly TRBD1 on 6 matching bases. V was cut by 11 bases and J by 5 bases, with 18 bases left in between. The length of the CDR3 is 13 residues. CDR1 is SEHNR, CDR2 FQNEAQ, per germline (reference sequence). The CDR3 here is CASTYRARETQYF. The CDR3 DNA sequence: TGTGCCTCGACCTACAGGGCAAGGGAGACCCAGTACTTC.

This chain joins TRBV19 and TRBJ2-2; D perhaps matches TRBD2 (6 bases). The germline gives CDR1 LNHDA, CDR2 SQIVND (reference sequence). The CDR3 sequence is 15 residues long. V was shortened by 4 bases and J by 2 bases, with 11 bases between the two germline ends. The CDR3 sequence is CASSTGTYNTGELFF. The CDR3 DNA reads as TGTGCCAGTAGTACCGGGACTTACAACACCGGGGAGCTGTTTTTT.

The chain joins TRBV5-5 to TRBJ2-7; TRBD2 aligns across 7 bases. CDR1 and CDR2 from the germline V gene are SGHKS and YYEKEE (reference sequence). The CDR3 contains 16 residues. Losses at the gene ends were 4 bases for V and 0 bases for J; bases not matched to a gene: 10. The CDR3 here is CASSRYRSSGSYEQYF. The CDR3 region has the DNA TGTGCCAGCAGCCGGTATCGGTCTAGCGGCTCCTACGAGCAGTACTTC.